This T cell receptor beta chain appears in the sequencing data of a study of cytomegalovirus exposure and HLA in healthy donors. The germline V and J ends were trimmed by 8 bases and 1 base, with 11 bases remaining between them. Germline assignment: CDR1 KGHSH and CDR2 LQKENI. The CDR3 sequence is 13 residues long. The PCR was carried out with 60 Vbeta primers and 13 Jbeta primers. Here immunoSEQ multiplex PCR was the method, and the copy in TCRdb shows in-frame clones only, minus some. The table lists fewer than 120,000 clones, around 85% of them singletons. This receptor was obtained from a man in his forties or fifties in good health and CMV-seronegative. The chain is built from TRBV18 and TRBJ1-1; D is perhaps TRBD1 (5 bases). Sequences were obtained from PBMCs. The CDR3 loop reads CASRVQGNTEAFF. As DNA, the CDR3 is TGTGCCAGCCGGGTCCAGGGGAACACTGAAGCTTTCTTT.